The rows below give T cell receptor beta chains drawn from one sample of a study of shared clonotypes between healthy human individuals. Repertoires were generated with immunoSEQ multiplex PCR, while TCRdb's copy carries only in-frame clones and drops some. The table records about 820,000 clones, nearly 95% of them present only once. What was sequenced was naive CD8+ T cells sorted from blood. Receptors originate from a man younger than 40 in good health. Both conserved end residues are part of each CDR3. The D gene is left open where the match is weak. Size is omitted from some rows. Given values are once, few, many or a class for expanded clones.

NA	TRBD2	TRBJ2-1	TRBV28	TGTGCCAGCAAACCTCCGGGAGGATGGGATGAGCAGTTCTTC	CASKPPGGWDEQFF
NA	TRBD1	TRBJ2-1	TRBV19	TGTGCCAGTAGTAGGGACAGGGGAAGCTCCTACAATGAGCAGTTCTTC	CASSRDRGSSYNEQFF
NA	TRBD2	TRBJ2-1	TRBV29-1	TGCAGCTTTATCCCCGGGACTAGCGGGAGTTATGAGCAGTTCTTC	CSFIPGTSGSYEQFF
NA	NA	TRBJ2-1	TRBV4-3	TGCGCCAGCAGCCAAGGGGATACCTACAATGAGCAGTTCTTC	CASSQGDTYNEQFF
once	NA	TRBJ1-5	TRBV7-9	TGTGCCAGCAGCTCTGGGGGCCCCCAGCATTTT	CASSSGGPQHF
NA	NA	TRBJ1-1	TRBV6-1	TGTGCCAGCAGTGAAGCAGGGGGAGAGGTGGCTTTCTTT	CASSEAGGEVAFF
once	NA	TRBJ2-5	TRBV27	TGTGCCAGCAGTTATCAAGAGACCCAGTACTTC	CASSYQETQYF
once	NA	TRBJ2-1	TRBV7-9	TGTGCCAGCAGCCCGAGAGGGACAGAGCAGTTCTTC	CASSPRGTEQFF
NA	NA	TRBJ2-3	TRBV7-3	TGTGCCAGCAGCTTAGGGGGAGCCCTCACAGATACGCAGTATTTT	CASSLGGALTDTQYF
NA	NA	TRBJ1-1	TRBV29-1	TGCAGCGTTCCAACGATGGGGGAAAAGAACACTGAAGCTTTCTTT	CSVPTMGEKNTEAFF
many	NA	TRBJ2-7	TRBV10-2	TGCGCCAGCAGTGGGCCAGTCGACAACTACGAGCAGTACTTC	CASSGPVDNYEQYF
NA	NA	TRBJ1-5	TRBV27	TGTGCCAGCAGTTTTGGGCGCAATCAGCCCCAGCATTTT	CASSFGRNQPQHF
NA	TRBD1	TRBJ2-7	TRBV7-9	TGTGCCAGCAGCGCCCGGGACAGGAACGAGCAGTACTTC	CASSARDRNEQYF
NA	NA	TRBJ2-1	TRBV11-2	TGTGCCAGCAGCTTAGGCAGGGGCCGCGGTGGGTATGAGCAGTTCTTC	CASSLGRGRGGYEQFF
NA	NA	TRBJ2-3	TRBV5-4	TGTGCCAGCACCGCGTTTAGTGAGGTACCCACAGATACGCAGTATTTT	CASTAFSEVPTDTQYF
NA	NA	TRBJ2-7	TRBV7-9	TGTGCCAGCAGCCTAGGGTTCAGGGGAGACGACGAGCAGTACTTC	CASSLGFRGDDEQYF
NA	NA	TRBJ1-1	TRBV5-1	TGCGCCAGCAGCTCGGGGGAGGGAATCACTGAAGCTTTCTTT	CASSSGEGITEAFF
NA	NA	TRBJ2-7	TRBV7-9	TGTGCCAGCAGCCTTAGTACCTACGAGCAGTACTTC	CASSLSTYEQYF
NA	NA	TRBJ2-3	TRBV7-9	TGTGCCAGCACAGGGTTAACTAGCACAGATACGCAGTATTTT	CASTGLTSTDTQYF
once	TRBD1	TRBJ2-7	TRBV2	TGTGCCAGCAGTGAGGAGGGACAGGGGACCTACGAGCAGTACTTC	CASSEEGQGTYEQYF
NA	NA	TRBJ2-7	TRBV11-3	TGTGCCAGCAGCTTAGTGGCGGGTAAGTTCTACGAGCAGTACTTC	CASSLVAGKFYEQYF
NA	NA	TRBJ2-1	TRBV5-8	TGTGCCAGCAGCTTGGACACCGGGTCCTACAATGAGCAGTTCTTC	CASSLDTGSYNEQFF
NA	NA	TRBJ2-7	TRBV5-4	TGTGCCAGCAGCTTGGGGGCGGTCAGCTACGAGCAGTACTTC	CASSLGAVSYEQYF
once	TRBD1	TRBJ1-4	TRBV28	TGTGCCAGCAGCTTAAACCGGGACAGACGCGAAAAACTGTTTTTT	CASSLNRDRREKLFF
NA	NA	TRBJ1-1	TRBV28	TGTGCCAGCAGTTTGAGCCTAATGAACACTGAAGCTTTCTTT	CASSLSLMNTEAFF
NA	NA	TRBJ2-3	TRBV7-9	TGTGCCAGCAGCCCTCGGACATTTAGTCAGTATTTT	CASSPRTFSQYF
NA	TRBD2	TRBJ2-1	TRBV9	TGTGCCAGCAGCCCGATATTGGCGGGAGGCGGTGAACCGAATGAGCAGTTCTTC	CASSPILAGGGEPNEQFF
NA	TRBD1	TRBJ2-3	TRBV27	TGTGCCAGCAGTTACAGGGGGCCCACAGATACGCAGTATTTT	CASSYRGPTDTQYF
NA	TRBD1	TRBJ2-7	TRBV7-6	TGTGCCAGCAGCACCGACAGGGGTAGCTCCTACGAGCAGTACTTC	CASSTDRGSSYEQYF
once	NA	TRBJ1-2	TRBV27	TGTGCCAGCAGTTCTGGACAGTATGGTAACTATGGCTACACCTTC	CASSSGQYGNYGYTF
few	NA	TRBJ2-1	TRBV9	TGTGCCAGCAGCGTAGGTGATGAGCAGTTCTTC	CASSVGDEQFF
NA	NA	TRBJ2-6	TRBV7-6	TGTGCCAGCAGCCCGACGCCCCATGCGGACCGCTCTGGGGCCAACGTCCTGACTTTC	CASSPTPHADRSGANVLTF
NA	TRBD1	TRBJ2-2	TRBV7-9	TGTGCCAGCAGCTCTACCGGGACAGGGTTTTACACCGGGGAGCTGTTTTTT	CASSSTGTGFYTGELFF
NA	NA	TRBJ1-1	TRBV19	TGTGCCAGTAGTCCAAATCCAGGGGTAGCGAACACTGAAGCTTTCTTT	CASSPNPGVANTEAFF
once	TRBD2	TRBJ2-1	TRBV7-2	TGTGCCAGCAGCTTTTCAGCGGGAGACTACAATGAGCAGTTCTTC	CASSFSAGDYNEQFF
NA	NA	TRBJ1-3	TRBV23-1	TGCGCCAGCAGTCCCGACAGAGCTGGAAACACCATATATTTT	CASSPDRAGNTIYF
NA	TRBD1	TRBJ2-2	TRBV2	TGTGCCAGCAGGAGGACAGGGGCGGTCACCGGGGAGCTGTTTTTT	CASRRTGAVTGELFF
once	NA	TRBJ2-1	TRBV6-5	TGTGCCACCCTGACAGAGAACAATGAGCAGTTCTTC	CATLTENNEQFF
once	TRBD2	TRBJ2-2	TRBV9	TGTGCCAGCAGCCAGACTAGCGGGAGCCTCACCGGGGAGCTGTTTTTT	CASSQTSGSLTGELFF
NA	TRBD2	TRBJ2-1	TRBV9	TGTGCCAGCAGCGCCGCTCTCGCGACTAGCGGGGGCAATGAGCAGTTCTTC	CASSAALATSGGNEQFF
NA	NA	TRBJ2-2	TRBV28	TGTGCCAGCAGTGGGGTGTTAGTCGGGGCCGGGGAGCTGTTTTTT	CASSGVLVGAGELFF
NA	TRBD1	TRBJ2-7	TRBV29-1	TGCAGCGTTGAGACGACAGGGGGTACCTACGAGCAGTACTTC	CSVETTGGTYEQYF
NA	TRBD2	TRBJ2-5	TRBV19	TGTGCCAGTTCGGGGCTAGCGGGAGAAGAGACCCAGTACTTC	CASSGLAGEETQYF
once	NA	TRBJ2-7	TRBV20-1	TGCAGTGCTAGAGATGGGTTTGTGCAGTACTTC	CSARDGFVQYF
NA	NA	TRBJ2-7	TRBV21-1	TGTGCCAGCAGCGGGGGCGAGCAGTACTTC	CASSGGEQYF
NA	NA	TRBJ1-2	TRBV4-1	TGCGCCAGCAGCCAAGAAGAGGCGGGGGCGAACTATGGCTACACCTTC	CASSQEEAGANYGYTF
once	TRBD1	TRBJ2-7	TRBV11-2	TGTGCCAGCAGCTTAGAGTACAGGGGTAACGAGCAGTACTTC	CASSLEYRGNEQYF
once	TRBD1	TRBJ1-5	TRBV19	TGTGCCAGTGAGGGGACAGGGGGTGCTCAGCCCCAGCATTTT	CASEGTGGAQPQHF
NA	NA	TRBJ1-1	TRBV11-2	TGTGCCAGCAGCTTCCGCCCCGCGTACGAAGCTTTCTTT	CASSFRPAYEAFF
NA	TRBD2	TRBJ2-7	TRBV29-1	TGCAGCGCAAAGGGACTAGCGGGAATCGACGAGCAGTACTTC	CSAKGLAGIDEQYF
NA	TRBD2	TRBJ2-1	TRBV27	TGTGCCAGCAGCAACGGACTAGCGGGACCCAAACCCTACAATGAGCAGTTCTTC	CASSNGLAGPKPYNEQFF
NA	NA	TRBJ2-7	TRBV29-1	TGCAGCGCATCCGGGACTGCGACCTACGAGCAGTACTTC	CSASGTATYEQYF
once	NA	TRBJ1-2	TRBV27	TGTGCCAGCAGTTTCATCTCCGGGACGAAGACATATGGCTACACCTTC	CASSFISGTKTYGYTF
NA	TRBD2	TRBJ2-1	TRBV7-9	TGTGCCAGCAGCTCAGCGGGAGGGCTATCCTACAATGAGCAGTTCTTC	CASSSAGGLSYNEQFF
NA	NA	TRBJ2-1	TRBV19	TGTGCCAGTAGTATATACAATGAGCAGTTCTTC	CASSIYNEQFF
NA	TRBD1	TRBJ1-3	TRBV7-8	TGTGCCAGCAGCTTAAAGCCCCGACAGGGACCTGGAAACACCATATATTTT	CASSLKPRQGPGNTIYF
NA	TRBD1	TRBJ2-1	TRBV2	TGTGCCAGCAGTGAATGGGGGACAGGGCAAAATAAGATTTACAATGAGCAGTTCTTC	CASSEWGTGQNKIYNEQFF
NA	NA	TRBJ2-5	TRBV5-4	TGTGCCAGCAGCTCCCGCGGAGAGACCCAGTACTTC	CASSSRGETQYF
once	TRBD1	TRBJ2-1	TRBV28	TGTGCCACCACCGGGACAGGGCCGCCTCACAATGAGCAGTTCTTC	CATTGTGPPHNEQFF
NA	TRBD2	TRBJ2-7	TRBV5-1	TGCGCCAGCAGCCAGCCCCGACAGCCCGGGACTAGCGGGAGTGGATACGAGCAGTACTTC	CASSQPRQPGTSGSGYEQYF